Sequencing of this T cell receptor (beta chain) was carried out in a study of OX40 agonist ivuxolimab in advanced cancers. The study in broad terms: Ivuxolimab was an agonistic, fully human IgG2 monoclonal antibody directed against OX40 (CD134), a costimulatory receptor. Peripheral TCRbeta sequencing aimed to test whether ivuxolimab altered TCR sequence diversity and caused clonal T-cell expansion. Partial responses were achieved by three dose-escalation patients, of whom one had hepatocellular carcinoma and two had cutaneous melanoma. Intravenous ivuxolimab was administered to patients every 2 weeks at six dose levels: 0.01, 0.1, 0.3, 1.5, 3 and 10 mg/kg. A male proportion of roughly 80% and a mean age of 60 years, ranging from about 20 to 80, were recorded for the dose-escalation cohort. The paper describes the monotherapy dose-escalation part (N ≈ 52 patients) of the phase I trial of ivuxolimab. Prior anti-PD-1, anti-PD-L1 or anti-CTLA-4 therapy was permitted, and 40% of dose-escalation patients had received checkpoint inhibitors. Of the approximately 53 patients in dose escalation, some 19 had hepatocellular carcinoma, approximately 15 had melanoma, 9 had renal cell carcinoma and 9 had head and neck cancer. Broader findings and caveats from the paper: Low levels of normalized T-cell clonal expansion were also seen in some patients who did not respond. After ivuxolimab, CD8+ T cells had more expanded clones than CD4+ T cells on average. At doses of 0.1 to 3.0 mg/kg, clonal expansion of both CD4+ and CD8+ blood T cells was observed from baseline to week 6. The antigen specificity of the clonally expanded peripheral T cells was not determined. In the 0.1-3.0 mg/kg groups, partial responders were among the patients with the lowest normalized peripheral clonal expansion, particularly in CD8+ T cells.

Patients with a history of autoimmune disease or receiving systemic immunosuppression were excluded from the trial. Peripheral blood for TCR sequencing was collected from all dose cohorts at baseline, on cycle 4 day 1, and on cycle 7 day 1. Samples were obtained from an open-label, multicenter, first-in-human phase I dose-escalation trial of ivuxolimab. Adults with locally advanced or metastatic head and neck squamous cell, hepatocellular, melanoma or renal cell carcinoma were enrolled in the trial. Before TCR sequencing, CD4+ T cells and CD8+ T cells from peripheral blood were sorted into separate populations. For sequencing of the TCRbeta CDR3 region, genomic DNA was extracted from the sorted cells. The immunoSEQ Assay was used to sequence the TCRbeta CDR3 regions. What TCRdb holds here is the immuneACCESS table cut down to in-frame rearrangements. Part of the clones is not present; checked against another copy, under half of the missing clones reflect an unresolved V gene, and the others are unexplained. For this sample there are 45,000 to 50,000 clones; about three quarters appear just once. Around 7.9% of the sample lies in the top ten.

V sheds 4 bases and J sheds 4 bases, leaving 8 bases between their ends. Reading from cysteine to phenylalanine, the CDR3 counts 12 amino acids. Only the CDR3 DNA is retained, 36 bases long and in frame from the first base. CDR1 and CDR2 (GTSNPN, SVGIG) derive from the germline V gene (reference sequence). There are a few counts of this clone. Its binding antigen is unknown. Within one base of it there is no much larger clone, and no base qualities were kept. The sequence derives from an adult with an advanced solid tumor such as melanoma, head and neck, liver or kidney cancer. Sample: CD4+ or CD8+ T cells sorted from blood, taken in a trial of the OX40 agonist ivuxolimab. Here the chain combines TRBV30 and TRBJ1-3, with the identity of the D gene unclear. The CDR3 region has the sequence CAWKPPGNTIYF. The nucleotide sequence reads TGTGCCTGGAAACCCCCGGGAAACACCATATATTTT.